A single T cell receptor beta chain is shown here with its context. Germline trimming cut 4 bases from V and 2 bases from J; bases unmatched to any gene: 5. The CDR3 length is 14 residues. The V gene's germline CDR1 is SGHDT and CDR2 YYEEEE. These data are taken from a study of blood T cell repertoires in COVID-19. Turning to the study itself: Both acute and convalescent COVID-19 samples were obtained from the United States, Italy and Spain. The analysed material was cDNA or gDNA that came from T cells, B-cell-depleted T cells, or PBMCs.

In the original processing: Amplified reference gene primers provided the basis for estimating nucleated cell counts. Assay used: immunoSEQ multiplex PCR; TCRdb lists only in-frame clones, some missing. Clone size and the V and J calls come from that table; the DNA yielded D and trimming. Of nearly 200,000 clones listed, 70% to 90% were seen once; the top ten hold 0.75% to 0.95%. Source material: peripheral blood. The V gene is TRBV5-6, the J gene TRBJ1-2; 7 positions agree with TRBD1. The sequence derives from a woman aged 65 to 85 with acute or convalescent COVID-19. CDR3 amino acids: CASSRGQQNYGYTF. Written as DNA, the CDR3 is TGTGCCAGCAGCCGGGGACAGCAAAACTATGGCTACACCTTC.